This TCR beta chain was recorded in a study of blood T cell repertoires in COVID-19. On the study more broadly: COVID-19 samples, acute and convalescent, were from the United States, Italy and Spain. In each case, the material was cDNA or gDNA derived from T cells, B-cell-depleted T cells, or PBMCs.

Germline V lookup: CDR1 MNHEY, CDR2 SMNVEV (reference sequence). V lost 4 bases and J 2 bases, leaving 9 bases between the germline ends. This CDR3 has 13 amino acids. The authors' processing: Estimated nucleated cell counts came from reference gene primer amplification. Sequenced by immunoSEQ multiplex PCR; TCRdb stores in-frame clones only, minus some. That table gives V, J and clone size, and the DNA gave D and trimming. This table holds approximately 75,000 clones, approximately 82% found once. Sequencing was performed on peripheral blood. The origin of this receptor is a human donor in a cohort sampled during active COVID-19. The chain links TRBV27 to TRBJ2-7, with D perhaps matching TRBD1 (5 bases). CDR3 nucleotide sequence: TGTGCCAGCAGTTGGGGCCGGGCCTACGAGCAGTACTTC. It codes for CASSWGRAYEQYF.